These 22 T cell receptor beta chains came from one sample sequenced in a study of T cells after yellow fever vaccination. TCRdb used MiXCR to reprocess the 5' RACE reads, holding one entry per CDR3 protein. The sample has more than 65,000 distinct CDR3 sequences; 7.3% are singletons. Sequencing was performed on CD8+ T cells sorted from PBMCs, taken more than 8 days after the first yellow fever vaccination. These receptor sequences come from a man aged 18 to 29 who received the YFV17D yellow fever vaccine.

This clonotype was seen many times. CDR3 amino acids: CAIPGQITGELFF. CDR3 DNA: TGTGCCATTCCGGGACAGATCACCGGGGAGCTGTTTTTT. The chain couples TRBV10-3 to TRBJ2-2; TRBD1 aligns across 7 bases. The junction had 5 bases not matched to a gene; V was cut back by 9 bases and J by 4 bases. The CDR3 extends over 13 amino acids. Germline V gene data show CDR1 as ENHRY and CDR2 as SYGVKD.

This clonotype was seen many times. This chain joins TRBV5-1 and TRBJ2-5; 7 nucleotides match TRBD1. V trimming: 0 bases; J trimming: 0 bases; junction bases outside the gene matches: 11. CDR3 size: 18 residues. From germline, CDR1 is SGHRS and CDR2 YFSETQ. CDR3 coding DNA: TGCGCCAGCAGCTTGGGGTTTTTGGTAGGGGGCGACCAAGAGACCCAGTACTTC. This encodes CASSLGFLVGGDQETQYF. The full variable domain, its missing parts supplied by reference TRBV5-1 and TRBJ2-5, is KAGVTQTPRYLIKTRGQQVTLSCSPISGHRSVSWYQQTPGQGLQFLFEYFSETQRNKGNFPGRFSGRQFSNSRSEMNVSTLELGDSALYLCASSLGFLVGGDQETQYFGPGTRLLVL.

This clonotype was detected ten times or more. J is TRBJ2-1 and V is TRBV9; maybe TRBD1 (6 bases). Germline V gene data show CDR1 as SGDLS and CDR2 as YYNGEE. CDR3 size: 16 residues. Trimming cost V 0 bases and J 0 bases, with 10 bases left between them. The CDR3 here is CASSVALTGSYNEQFF. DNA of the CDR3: TGTGCCAGCAGCGTAGCTTTGACAGGCTCCTACAATGAGCAGTTCTTC.

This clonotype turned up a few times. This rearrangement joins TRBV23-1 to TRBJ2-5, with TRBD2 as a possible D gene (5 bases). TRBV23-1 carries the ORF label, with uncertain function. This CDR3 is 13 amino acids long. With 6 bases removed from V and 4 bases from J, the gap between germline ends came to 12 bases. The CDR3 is CASSPGSGETQYF. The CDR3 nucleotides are TGCGCCAGCAGCCCGGGATCGGGAGAGACCCAGTACTTC.

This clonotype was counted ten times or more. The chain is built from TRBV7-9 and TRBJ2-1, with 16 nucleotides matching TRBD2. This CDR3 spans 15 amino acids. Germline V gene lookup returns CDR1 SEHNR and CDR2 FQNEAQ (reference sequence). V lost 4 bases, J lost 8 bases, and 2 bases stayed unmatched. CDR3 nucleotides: TGTGCCAGCAGCTGGGGACTAGCGGGGGGGGATGAGCAGTTCTTC. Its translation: CASSWGLAGGDEQFF.

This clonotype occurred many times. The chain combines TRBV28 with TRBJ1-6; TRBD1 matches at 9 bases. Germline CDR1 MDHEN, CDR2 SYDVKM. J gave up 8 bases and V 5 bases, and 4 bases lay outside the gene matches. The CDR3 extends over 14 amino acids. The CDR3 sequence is CASSPGQGYSPLHF. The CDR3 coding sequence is TGTGCCAGCAGTCCAGGACAGGGGTATTCACCCCTCCACTTT.

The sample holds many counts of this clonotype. CDR3 residues: CAISESNSPDEQYF. CDR3 nucleotides: TGTGCCATCAGTGAGTCTAACTCCCCTGACGAGCAGTACTTC. The gene calls are TRBV10-3 and TRBJ2-7; no definite D call. The CDR3 contains 14 residues. Germline CDR1 and CDR2: ENHRY and SYGVKD. Trimming cost V 0 bases and J 5 bases, with 11 bases left between them.

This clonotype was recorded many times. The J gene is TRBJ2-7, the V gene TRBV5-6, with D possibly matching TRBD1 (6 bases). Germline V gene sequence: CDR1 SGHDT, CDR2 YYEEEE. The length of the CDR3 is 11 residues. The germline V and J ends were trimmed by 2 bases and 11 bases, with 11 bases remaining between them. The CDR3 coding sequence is TGTGCCAGCAGCTTAGGGGGTTCAGAGTACGTC. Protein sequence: CASSLGGSEYV.

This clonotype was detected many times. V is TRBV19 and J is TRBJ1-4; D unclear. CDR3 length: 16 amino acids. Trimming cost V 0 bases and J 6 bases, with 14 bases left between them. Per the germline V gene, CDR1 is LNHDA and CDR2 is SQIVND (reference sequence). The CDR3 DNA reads TGTGCCAGTAGTATAGATCATCGGGTAGCGGATGAAAAACTGTTTTTT. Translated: CASSIDHRVADEKLFF.

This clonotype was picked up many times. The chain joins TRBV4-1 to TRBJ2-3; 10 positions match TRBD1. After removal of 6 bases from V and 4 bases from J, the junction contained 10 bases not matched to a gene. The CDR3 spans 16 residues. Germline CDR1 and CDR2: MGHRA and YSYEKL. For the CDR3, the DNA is TGCGCCAGCAGGCCCGGGACAGGGGCTGTATCAGATACGCAGTATTTT. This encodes CASRPGTGAVSDTQYF.

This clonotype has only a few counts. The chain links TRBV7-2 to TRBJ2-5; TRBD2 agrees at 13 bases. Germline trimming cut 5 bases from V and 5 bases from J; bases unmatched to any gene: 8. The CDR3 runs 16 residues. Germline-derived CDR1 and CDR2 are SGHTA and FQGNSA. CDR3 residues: CASSRPLAGGHETQYF. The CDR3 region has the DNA TGTGCCAGCAGCCGACCACTAGCGGGGGGGCACGAGACCCAGTACTTC.

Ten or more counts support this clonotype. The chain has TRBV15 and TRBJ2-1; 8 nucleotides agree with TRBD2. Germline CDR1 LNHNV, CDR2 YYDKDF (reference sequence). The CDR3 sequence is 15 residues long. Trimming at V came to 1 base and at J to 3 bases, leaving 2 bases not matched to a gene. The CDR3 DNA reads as TGTGCCACCAGCAGAGTCAGCGGGGGCTACAATGAGCAGTTCTTC. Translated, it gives CATSRVSGGYNEQFF.

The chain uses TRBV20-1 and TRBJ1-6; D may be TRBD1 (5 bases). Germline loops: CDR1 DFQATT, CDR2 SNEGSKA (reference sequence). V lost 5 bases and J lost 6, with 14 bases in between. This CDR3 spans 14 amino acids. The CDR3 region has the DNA TGCAGTGCTCCCCGGGGCGGAGGTAATTCACCCCTCCACTTT. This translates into CSAPRGGGNSPLHF.

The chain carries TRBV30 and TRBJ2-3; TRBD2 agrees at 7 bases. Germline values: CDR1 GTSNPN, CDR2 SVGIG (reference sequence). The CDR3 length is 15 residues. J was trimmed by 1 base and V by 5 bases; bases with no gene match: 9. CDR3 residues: CAWAHGGGGTDTQYF. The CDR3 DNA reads TGTGCCTGGGCCCACGGGGGAGGGGGCACAGATACGCAGTATTTT.

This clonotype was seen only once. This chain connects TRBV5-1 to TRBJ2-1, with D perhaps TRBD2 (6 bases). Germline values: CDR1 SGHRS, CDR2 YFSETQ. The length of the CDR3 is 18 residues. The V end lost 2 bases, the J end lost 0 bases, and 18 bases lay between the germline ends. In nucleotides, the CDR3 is TGCGCCAGCAGCTTCTTTCTTACGGGGGAAAGCTCCTACAATGAGCAGTTCTTC. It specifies CASSFFLTGESSYNEQFF. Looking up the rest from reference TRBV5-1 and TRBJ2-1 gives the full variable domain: KAGVTQTPRYLIKTRGQQVTLSCSPISGHRSVSWYQQTPGQGLQFLFEYFSETQRNKGNFPGRFSGRQFSNSRSEMNVSTLELGDSALYLCASSFFLTGESSYNEQFFGPGTRLTVL.

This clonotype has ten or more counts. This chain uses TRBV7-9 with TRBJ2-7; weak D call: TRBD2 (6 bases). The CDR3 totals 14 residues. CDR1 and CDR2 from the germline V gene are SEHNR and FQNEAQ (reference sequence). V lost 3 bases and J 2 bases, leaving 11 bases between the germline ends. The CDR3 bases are TGTGCCAGCAGCTTCCGGGGACTCCCCTACGAGCAGTACTTC. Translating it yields CASSFRGLPYEQYF.

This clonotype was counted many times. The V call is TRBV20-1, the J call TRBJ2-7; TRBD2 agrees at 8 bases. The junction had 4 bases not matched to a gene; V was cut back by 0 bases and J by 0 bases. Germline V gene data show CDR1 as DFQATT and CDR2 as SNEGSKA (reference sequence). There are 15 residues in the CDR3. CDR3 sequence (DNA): TGCAGTGCTAGAGATCCAGCGGGGGCCTCCTACGAGCAGTACGTC. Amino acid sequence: CSARDPAGASYEQYV.

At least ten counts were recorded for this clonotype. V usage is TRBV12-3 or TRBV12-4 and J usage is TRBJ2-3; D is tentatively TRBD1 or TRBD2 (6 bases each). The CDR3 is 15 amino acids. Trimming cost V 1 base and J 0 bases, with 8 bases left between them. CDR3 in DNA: TGTGCCAGCAGTTTAGGGGGGGCTAGCACAGATACGCAGTATTTT. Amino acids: CASSLGGASTDTQYF.

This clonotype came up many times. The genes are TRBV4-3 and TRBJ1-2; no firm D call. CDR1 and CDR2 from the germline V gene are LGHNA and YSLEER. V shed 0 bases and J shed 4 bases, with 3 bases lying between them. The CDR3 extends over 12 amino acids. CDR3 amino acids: CASSQEPYGYTF. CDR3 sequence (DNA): TGCGCCAGCAGCCAAGAACCCTATGGCTACACCTTC.

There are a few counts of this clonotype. Here the CDR3 DNA reads TGTGCCAGCAGCCCGCGAGGAGATACGCAGTATTTT. Translated, it gives CASSPRGDTQYF. The chain couples TRBV9 to TRBJ2-3; D is unclear. V lost 4 bases, J lost 5 bases, and 8 bases lay in between. Germline V gives CDR1 SGDLS, CDR2 YYNGEE. The CDR3 has 12 amino acids.

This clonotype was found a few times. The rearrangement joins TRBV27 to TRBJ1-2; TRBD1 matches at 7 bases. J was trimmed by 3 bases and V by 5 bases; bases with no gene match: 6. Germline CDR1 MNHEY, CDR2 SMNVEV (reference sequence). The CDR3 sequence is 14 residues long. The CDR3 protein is CASSRAGGHYGYTF. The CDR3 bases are TGTGCCAGCAGTCGAGCAGGGGGGCACTATGGCTACACCTTC.

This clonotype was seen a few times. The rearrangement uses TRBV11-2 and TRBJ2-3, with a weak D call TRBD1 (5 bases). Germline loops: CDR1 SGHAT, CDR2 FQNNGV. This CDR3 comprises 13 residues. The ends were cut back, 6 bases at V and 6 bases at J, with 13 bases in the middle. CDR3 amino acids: CASRGPEEDTQYF. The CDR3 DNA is TGTGCCAGCAGGGGGCCCGAAGAGGATACGCAGTATTTT.